The next 30 T cell receptor beta chains were all read from a single sample in a study of post-analysis software for immune sequencing data. Libraries were made from TCR beta cDNA, and they carried unique molecular identifiers. TCRdb re-analysed the PCR reads in MiXCR, keeping a single row per CDR3 protein. The sample holds about 540,000 distinct CDR3 sequences, less than 40% seen once. No antigen has been assigned to these receptors. Broader study findings: Controls showed lower frequencies than patients for several TRBV segments, and TRBV5-6, TRBV5-1 and TRBV20-1 were among these.

Sequences were obtained from blood. These receptors were collected from a girl aged 2 to 17 with multiple sclerosis.

This clonotype was seen more than once but under ten times. The CDR3 region has the DNA TGTGCCAGCAGTTCTCAGGCGGCCTACGAGCAGTACTTC. Residues: CASSSQAAYEQYF. This rearrangement joins TRBV7-9 to TRBJ2-7; D remains unclear. Germline assignment: CDR1 SEHNR and CDR2 FQNEAQ (reference sequence). The V gene lost 6 bases and the J gene lost 2 bases, with 11 bases spanning the gap. This CDR3 has 13 residues.

A few counts support this clonotype. The gene calls are TRBV12-3 or TRBV12-4 and TRBJ2-6; TRBD2 matches 8 bases. This CDR3 comprises 15 residues. V gave up 6 bases and J gave up 2 bases; unmatched junction bases: 3. Written as DNA, the CDR3 is TGTGCCAGCAGAGGGACTAGTGCTGGGGCCAACGTCCTGACTTTC. As protein: CASRGTSAGANVLTF.

The chain carries TRBV6-1 and TRBJ2-7, with D tentatively TRBD1 or TRBD2 (5 bases each). CDR3 length equals 14 residues. The V gene lost 7 bases and the J gene lost 4 bases, with 17 bases spanning the gap. Looked up from germline, CDR1 is MNHNS and CDR2 is SASEGT. CDR3 residues: CASKIGAVDYEQYF. The DNA of the CDR3 is TGTGCCAGCAAGATCGGGGCAGTCGATTACGAGCAGTACTTC.

Only a few counts were recorded for this clonotype. One end of the junction is discordant with germline, which a read error may explain. The V and J genes are TRBV20-1 and TRBJ2-7; TRBD1 might be the D (5 bases). With the DNA end fitting TRBJ2-5 better, the J assignment may be wrong. Germline V gives CDR1 DFQATT, CDR2 SNEGSKA (reference sequence). The CDR3 runs 13 residues. The CDR3, as DNA: TGCAGTGCTAGAGATCAAGGACAAGTGACCCAGTACTTC. It translates to CSARDQGQVTQYF.

This rearrangement joins TRBV18 to TRBJ2-4; D is unclear. The J call may be mistaken, given a closer DNA end match to TRBJ2-5. Germline V lookup: CDR1 KGHSH, CDR2 LQKENI. The CDR3 extends over 15 amino acids. CDR3 DNA sequence: TGTGCCAGCTCACCACCAACCTTAGGGCAAGAGACCCAGTACTTC. Its protein product is CASSPPTLGQETQYF.

This chain connects TRBV12-3 or TRBV12-4 to TRBJ2-3; possible D gene TRBD1, 7 bases. This CDR3 is 16 amino acids long. The V end was cut by 4 bases, the J end by 5 bases, with 19 bases between. The CDR3 reads CASSSPGQGGGDTQYF. As DNA, the CDR3 is TGTGCCAGCAGTTCCCCGGGGCAGGGGGGAGGAGATACGCAGTATTTT.

This clonotype was seen only a few times. The rearrangement joins TRBV7-2 to TRBJ2-5, with D perhaps TRBD1 (5 bases). CDR3 length: 14 residues. The germline V gene encodes CDR1 SGHTA and CDR2 FQGNSA. The V end was cut by 5 bases, the J end by 5 bases, with 15 bases between. CDR3 DNA sequence: TGTGCCAGCAGCCCGCCTAAGGGGTACGAGACCCAGTACTTC. This gives the protein CASSPPKGYETQYF.

This clonotype has a handful of counts. This chain joins TRBV5-1 and TRBJ1-2, with D unresolved. The CDR3 has 12 residues. Deletions cut 1 base from V and 5 bases from J, with 6 bases between. Germline assignment: CDR1 SGHRS and CDR2 YFSETQ. The CDR3 reads CASSLPGYGYTF. CDR3 nucleotides: TGCGCCAGCAGCTTGCCAGGTTATGGCTACACCTTC. The entire variable domain, with the rest obtained from reference TRBV5-1 and TRBJ1-2, is as follows: KAGVTQTPRYLIKTRGQQVTLSCSPISGHRSVSWYQQTPGQGLQFLFEYFSETQRNKGNFPGRFSGRQFSNSRSEMNVSTLELGDSALYLCASSLPGYGYTFGSGTRLTVV.

This chain connects TRBV7-9 to TRBJ2-1; TRBD1 or TRBD2 may be the D gene (7 bases each). The CDR3 runs 14 residues. V was shortened by 2 bases and J by 9 bases, with 14 bases between the two germline ends. CDR1 is SEHNR and CDR2 is FQNEAQ in the germline V gene (reference sequence). The chain's CDR3 is CASSLQGDYGEQFF. CDR3 coding DNA: TGTGCCAGCAGCTTACAGGGGGACTATGGTGAGCAGTTCTTC.

This chain joins TRBV20-1 and TRBJ2-1; 8 bases fit TRBD2. The CDR3 extends over 16 amino acids. V lost 5 bases to trimming and J lost 8 bases; unmatched junction nucleotides: 17. CDR1 and CDR2 (germline): DFQATT, SNEGSKA (reference sequence). CDR3 residues: CSAHKPGLATGDEQFF. CDR3 DNA sequence: TGCAGTGCTCATAAACCAGGACTAGCCACCGGCGATGAGCAGTTCTTC.

In this sample, this clonotype turned up a few times. The chain links TRBV2 to TRBJ2-7, with unresolved D. With 3 bases removed from V and 4 bases from J, the gap between germline ends came to 7 bases. CDR1 is SNHLY, CDR2 FYNNEI, per germline. The CDR3 spans 12 residues. The CDR3 spells CASSDTVYEQYF. DNA of the CDR3: TGTGCCAGCAGTGACACCGTGTACGAGCAGTACTTC.

This clonotype has only a few counts. This chain links TRBV28 with TRBJ2-7, with D possibly matching TRBD1 (6 bases). Trimming shortened V by 4 bases and J by 7 bases, and 23 bases separated the two germline ends. The length of the CDR3 is 16 residues. Germline V gene data show CDR1 as MDHEN and CDR2 as SYDVKM. CDR3 nucleotides: TGTGCCAGCAGTTCCGCACCGGGACACGGGACGGGGGAGCAGTACTTC. It translates to CASSSAPGHGTGEQYF. Full variable domain (rest looked up from reference TRBV28 and TRBJ2-7): DVKVTQSSRYLVKRTGEKVFLECVQDMDHENMFWYRQDPGLGLRLIYFSYDVKMKEKGDIPEGYSVSREKKERFSLILESASTNQTSMYLCASSSAPGHGTGEQYFGPGTRLTVT.

This clonotype has a count of ten or more. The chain has TRBV5-5 and TRBJ2-3; D possibly corresponds to TRBD2 (6 bases). Trimming took off 5 bases at V and 2 bases at J, with 12 bases between the two ends. Germline CDR1 SGHKS, CDR2 YYEKEE (reference sequence). The CDR3 is made up of 14 amino acids. The CDR3 here is CASSPGGYTDTQYF. CDR3 nucleotides: TGTGCCAGCAGTCCCGGGGGATACACAGATACGCAGTATTTT.

The chain combines TRBV7-9 with TRBJ2-3; TRBD2 might be the D (6 bases). CDR3 size: 14 residues. Looked up from germline, CDR1 is SEHNR and CDR2 is FQNEAQ (reference sequence). V lost 6 bases and J lost 7, with 17 bases in between. CDR3: CASSSGGPPYTQYF. The CDR3 region has the DNA TGTGCCAGCAGTTCTGGAGGGCCCCCGTATACGCAGTATTTT.

This clonotype was seen a handful of times. The V gene is TRBV6-6, the J gene TRBJ2-7; TRBD1 matches at 7 bases. This CDR3 is 15 amino acids long. Unmatched junction bases numbered 11, after V lost 6 bases and J lost 3 bases. From germline, CDR1 is MNHNY and CDR2 SVGAGI (reference sequence). CDR3 sequence reads: CASSPTRTGYYEQYF. The CDR3 DNA follows: TGTGCCAGCAGCCCCACACGGACAGGCTACTACGAGCAGTACTTC.

The V gene is TRBV20-1, the J gene TRBJ1-1, with 7 bases matching TRBD1. J gave up 1 base and V 4 bases, and 6 bases lay outside the gene matches. Germline assignment: CDR1 DFQATT and CDR2 SNEGSKA (reference sequence). The CDR3 is 14 residues long. In DNA form, the CDR3 reads TGCAGTGCTAATCAGGGGGGTTGGAACACTGAAGCTTTCTTT. Its protein product is CSANQGGWNTEAFF.

The rearrangement joins TRBV19 to TRBJ2-2; D is perhaps TRBD2 (5 bases). Trimming removed 1 base from V and 5 bases from J, with 11 bases in between. The germline gives CDR1 LNHDA, CDR2 SQIVND (reference sequence). CDR3 length equals 15 residues. The CDR3 loop is CASSIVARLTGELFF. The CDR3, as DNA: TGTGCCAGTAGTATAGTAGCCAGACTAACCGGGGAGCTGTTTTTT. Combining the CDR3 with reference TRBV19 and TRBJ2-2 gives the whole variable domain DGGITQSPKYLFRKEGQNVTLSCEQNLNHDAMYWYRQDPGQGLRLIYYSQIVNDFQKGDIAEGYSVSREKKESFPLTVTSAQKNPTAFYLCASSIVARLTGELFFGEGSRLTVL.

This clonotype was observed a few times. The genes are TRBV16 and TRBJ2-1, with TRBD2 matching 10 bases. The CDR3 has 15 amino acids. The V segment lost 6 bases and the J segment 5 bases; nucleotides outside the gene matches: 7. Germline V gives CDR1 KGHSY, CDR2 FQNENV. Written as DNA, the CDR3 is TGTGCCAGCAGTTTTCTAGCGGGGGACGACAATGAGCAGTTCTTC. It translates to CASSFLAGDDNEQFF.

The rearrangement links TRBV20-1 to TRBJ2-7, with 10 bases lining up with TRBD1. Germline V gene sequence: CDR1 DFQATT, CDR2 SNEGSKA (reference sequence). J was trimmed by 0 bases and V by 3 bases; bases with no gene match: 5. This CDR3 has 15 amino acids. Here the CDR3 reads CSARGRDRGSYEQYF. The CDR3 coding sequence is TGCAGTGCTAGGGGGCGGGACAGGGGCTCCTACGAGCAGTACTTC.

In the case of this clonotype: Possible read error: a much larger clone is one base away. The V and J genes are TRBV10-3 and TRBJ1-2; TRBD1 is a possible D gene (5 bases). Germline V gene lookup returns CDR1 ENHRY and CDR2 SYGVKD. The CDR3 extends over 13 amino acids. CDR3 in DNA: TGTGTCACTAAAGAGGACAACAAATATGGCTACACCTTC. Its translation is CVTKEDNKYGYTF.

In the case of this clonotype: Sequence at one end of the junction differs from germline and may be a read error. The J gene is TRBJ2-3, the V gene TRBV3-1; D not certain. Germline CDR1 reads LGHDT; CDR2 reads YNNKEL (reference sequence). The length of the CDR3 is 13 residues. The CDR3 DNA reads TGCGCCAGCAGCCAAGGTGGCACAGATACGCAGTATTTT. Its translation: CASSQGGTDTQYF.

This chain connects TRBV7-9 to TRBJ1-2; D is perhaps TRBD1 (5 bases). V dropped 5 bases and J dropped 6 bases, with 19 bases sitting between them. The V gene's germline CDR1 is SEHNR and CDR2 FQNEAQ (reference sequence). This CDR3 region has 15 residues. CDR3 sequence reads: CASSQTTGVVDGYTF. In DNA, the CDR3 is TGTGCCAGCAGCCAAACTACAGGAGTGGTGGATGGCTACACCTTC.

V and J are TRBV19 and TRBJ1-5, with 7 bases matching TRBD1. CDR1 is LNHDA and CDR2 is SQIVND in the germline V gene (reference sequence). The J segment lost 5 bases and the V segment lost 6 bases, leaving 28 bases of the junction unmatched. The CDR3 runs to 21 residues. CDR3 protein: CASSALRSGPGTDLFDQPQHF. The CDR3 nucleotides are TGTGCCAGTAGCGCCCTCAGGTCGGGCCCAGGGACAGATCTTTTTGATCAGCCCCAGCATTTT. Full variable domain (remainder filled in from reference TRBV19 and TRBJ1-5): DGGITQSPKYLFRKEGQNVTLSCEQNLNHDAMYWYRQDPGQGLRLIYYSQIVNDFQKGDIAEGYSVSREKKESFPLTVTSAQKNPTAFYLCASSALRSGPGTDLFDQPQHFGDGTRLSIL.

This clonotype was counted between two and nine times. CDR3 sequence: CSANRQGLGYEQYF. The CDR3 DNA reads TGCAGTGCAAACCGACAGGGGTTAGGCTACGAGCAGTACTTC. The chain employs TRBV20-1 and TRBJ2-7; 8 bases agree with TRBD1. The V gene end was trimmed by 6 bases and the J gene end by 3 bases; junction bases not matched to a gene: 10. Germline V gives CDR1 DFQATT, CDR2 SNEGSKA (reference sequence). The CDR3 is 14 residues long.

In regard to this clonotype: Sequence at one end of the junction differs from germline and may be a read error. The chain uses TRBV10-3 and TRBJ1-4; D gene uncertain. From germline, CDR1 is ENHRY and CDR2 SYGVKD. CDR3 length: 13 amino acids. The CDR3 is CAVSEVLNEKLFF. CDR3 DNA: TGTGCCGTCAGTGAAGTCCTTAATGAAAAACTGTTTTTT.

The chain employs TRBV20-1 and TRBJ2-5; 8 positions match TRBD2. Looked up from germline, CDR1 is DFQATT and CDR2 is SNEGSKA (reference sequence). J was trimmed by 2 bases and V by 0 bases; bases with no gene match: 5. This CDR3 is 15 amino acids long. The CDR3 region has the DNA TGCAGTGCTAGAGATGGGGCGGGGGGTCAAGAGACCCAGTACTTC. This codes for CSARDGAGGQETQYF.

This clonotype was observed a handful of times. V and J are TRBV29-1 and TRBJ2-1, with 13 bases matching TRBD2. Per the germline V gene, CDR1 is SQVTM and CDR2 is ANQGSEA. The CDR3 runs to 13 residues. V shed 6 bases, J shed 7 bases, and the junction held 3 bases outside the gene matches. The CDR3 nucleotides are TGCAGCGTGATGGGACTAGCGGGGAATGAGCAGTTCTTC. Translated: CSVMGLAGNEQFF.

V gene TRBV4-1 combines with J gene TRBJ1-6, with a tentative D call TRBD1 (5 bases). CDR3 length: 17 residues. Germline V gene data show CDR1 as MGHRA and CDR2 as YSYEKL. Deletions cut 0 bases from V and 8 bases from J, with 17 bases between. The DNA of the CDR3 is TGCGCCAGCAGCCAAGAAGATGGCAGGGTGGCGTATTCACCCCTCCACTTT. This translates into CASSQEDGRVAYSPLHF.

The chain couples TRBV5-5 to TRBJ1-2; 7 nucleotides match TRBD1. V was clipped by 4 bases and J by 5 bases; unmatched bases: 8. Germline V gene sequence: CDR1 SGHKS, CDR2 YYEKEE (reference sequence). This CDR3 is built from 14 residues. The CDR3 here is CASSPTGPKYGYTF. The CDR3 DNA sequence: TGTGCCAGCAGCCCGACAGGGCCCAAGTATGGCTACACCTTC.

This rearrangement joins TRBV2 to TRBJ2-5; 9 nucleotides agree with TRBD1. The ends lost 7 bases at V and 1 base at J; junction bases unmatched: 1. Germline V gives CDR1 SNHLY, CDR2 FYNNEI. The CDR3 is 13 residues long. Here the CDR3 reads CASTGQGQETQYF. Here the CDR3 DNA reads TGTGCCAGCACGGGACAGGGCCAAGAGACCCAGTACTTC.